Each of the 20 T cell receptor beta chains below was sequenced from the same sample in a study of blood T cell repertoires in COVID-19. Assay: immunoSEQ multiplex PCR; the TCRdb copy retains only in-frame clones and omits some. The sample has roughly 220,000 clones, roughly 90% seen once. The specimen was PBMCs or T cells enriched from blood (not recorded which). The origin of the receptors is a woman in her forties with acute COVID-19.

CDR3 nucleotides: TGTGCCTGCCCGGCAGGGGGAGACGGCTACACCTTC. Its translation: CACPAGGDGYTF. The chain is built from TRBV2 and TRBJ1-2, with 7 nucleotides matching TRBD1. This CDR3 has 12 amino acids. Germline V gene data show CDR1 as SNHLY and CDR2 as FYNNEI. The trim removed 11 bases at V and 8 bases at J, leaving 11 bases unmatched.

CDR3 residues: CASSPSHGVHNEQFF. DNA for the CDR3: TGTGCCAGCAGCCCTTCCCACGGAGTCCACAATGAGCAGTTCTTC. The chain is built from TRBV7-3 and TRBJ2-1; D ambiguous. CDR1 and CDR2 from the germline V gene are SGHTA and FQGTGA. The V end was cut by 5 bases, the J end by 5 bases, with 16 bases between. The CDR3 spans 15 residues. Looking up the rest from reference TRBV7-3 and TRBJ2-1 gives the full variable domain: GAGVSQTPSNKVTEKGKYVELRCDPISGHTALYWYRQSLGQGPEFLIYFQGTGAADDSGLPNDRFFAVRPEGSVSTLKIQRTERGDSAVYLCASSPSHGVHNEQFFGPGTRLTVL.

A remark on this clone: Other DNA sequences in this sample translate to the same CDR3. The gene calls are TRBV7-9 and TRBJ1-1, with D perhaps TRBD1 (5 bases). Germline CDR1 SEHNR, CDR2 FQNEAQ (reference sequence). CDR3 length: 13 residues. Trimming removed 2 bases at V and 1 base at J, with 5 bases between. The CDR3 spells CASSLTGNTEAFF. DNA of the CDR3: TGTGCCAGCAGCTTAACAGGGAACACTGAAGCTTTCTTT.

The sample holds one count of this clone. V is TRBV27 and J is TRBJ1-1; the D is unclear. Germline loops: CDR1 MNHEY, CDR2 SMNVEV (reference sequence). The length of the CDR3 is 14 residues. The V and J ends lost 4 bases and 1 base respectively, with 10 bases between them. The CDR3 coding sequence is TGTGCCAGCAGTTCTATACTTCGGAACACTGAAGCTTTCTTT. Translated: CASSSILRNTEAFF.

This clone came up a few times. This chain connects TRBV6-5 to TRBJ1-3; 8 nucleotides align to TRBD1. Germline CDR1 is MNHEY and CDR2 is SVGAGI. The CDR3 is made up of 14 amino acids. With V trimmed by 6 bases and J by 9 bases, 10 bases remained unmatched. The CDR3 reads CASRKDRGKGTIYF. DNA of the CDR3: TGTGCCAGCAGAAAAGACAGGGGAAAGGGCACCATATATTTT.

This rearrangement joins TRBV27 to TRBJ2-1, with 10 bases lining up with TRBD2. The CDR3 has 16 residues. V gave up 5 bases and J gave up 7 bases; unmatched junction bases: 11. CDR1 and CDR2 from the germline V gene are MNHEY and SMNVEV (reference sequence). CDR3 nucleotide sequence: TGTGCCAGCAGTCAGGGTAGACTAGCGGGCGGGAATGAGCAGTTCTTC. Encoded protein: CASSQGRLAGGNEQFF.

This sequence joins TRBV7-8 and TRBJ1-2; D may be TRBD1 (6 bases). Trimming took 1 base from V and 7 from J, leaving 16 bases between them. This CDR3 contains 15 residues. Germline CDR1 reads SGHVS; CDR2 reads FQNEAQ. In DNA, the CDR3 is TGTGCCAGCAGCTTAGTCCAAACAGGGATGGCTGGCTACACCTTC. Translation: CASSLVQTGMAGYTF.

The chain is built from TRBV7-3 and TRBJ1-2; D not certain. With 5 bases removed from V and 0 bases from J, the gap between germline ends came to 10 bases. From germline, CDR1 is SGHTA and CDR2 FQGTGA. This CDR3 spans 14 amino acids. The CDR3 loop reads CASSLGDSNYGYTF. The CDR3, as DNA: TGTGCCAGCAGCCTGGGAGATTCTAACTATGGCTACACCTTC.

The V gene is TRBV24-1, the J gene TRBJ1-5, with D perhaps matching TRBD1 (6 bases). The CDR3 has 15 residues. Looked up from germline, CDR1 is KGHDR and CDR2 is SFDVKD. The germline V and J ends were trimmed by 6 bases and 0 bases, with 11 bases remaining between them. The CDR3 nucleotides are TGTGCCACCAGTCGAGGACAGAATAGCAATCAGCCCCAGCATTTT. It is translated as CATSRGQNSNQPQHF.

This chain uses TRBV10-3 with TRBJ1-1; 9 positions agree with TRBD1. This CDR3 spans 13 amino acids. Losses at the gene ends were 3 bases for V and 11 bases for J; bases not matched to a gene: 7. The germline V gene has CDR1 ENHRY and CDR2 SYGVKD. For the CDR3, the DNA is TGTGCCATCAGTGAACCGGGACAGGGATGGGCTTTCTTT. It translates to CAISEPGQGWAFF.

This chain links TRBV14 with TRBJ1-1; TRBD1 is a possible D gene (5 bases). This CDR3 has 11 amino acids. Trimming took off 4 bases at V and 11 bases at J, with 11 bases between the two ends. Germline CDR1 reads SGHDN; CDR2 reads FVKESK. The CDR3 nucleotides read TGTGCCAGCAGCCCGGCCCAGGGTGCTTTCTTT. This encodes CASSPAQGAFF.

The count of this clone is one. The chain has TRBV19 and TRBJ1-2; D remains ambiguous. Trimming removed 5 bases from V and 2 bases from J, with 3 bases in between. Germline V gene sequence: CDR1 LNHDA, CDR2 SQIVND (reference sequence). The CDR3 has 11 residues. The chain's CDR3 is CASSSNYGYTF. The CDR3 DNA reads as TGTGCCAGTAGTTCGAACTATGGCTACACCTTC.

The chain recombines TRBV6-1 with TRBJ2-1; D remains unclear. From germline, CDR1 is MNHNS and CDR2 SASEGT. Trimming took 5 bases from V and 8 from J, leaving 10 bases between them. The CDR3 has 12 residues. The CDR3 loop is CASSIVVDEQFF. The CDR3, as DNA: TGTGCCAGCAGTATTGTAGTCGATGAGCAGTTCTTC.

The rearrangement joins TRBV14 to TRBJ2-1; the D is unclear. V lost 3 bases and J lost 9, with 12 bases in between. Per the germline V gene, CDR1 is SGHDN and CDR2 is FVKESK. The CDR3 length is 13 residues. This chain's CDR3 is CASSQRDWSEQFF. CDR3 DNA: TGTGCCAGCAGCCAGCGAGACTGGAGTGAGCAGTTCTTC.

The chain employs TRBV2 and TRBJ1-5; D is unclear. The germline V gene encodes CDR1 SNHLY and CDR2 FYNNEI. The ends were cut back, 8 bases at V and 0 bases at J, with 11 bases in the middle. The CDR3 consists of 14 residues. CDR3 amino acids: CASRRMYSNQPQHF. CDR3 bases: TGTGCCAGCCGGAGGATGTATAGCAATCAGCCCCAGCATTTT.

The chain recombines TRBV19 with TRBJ1-4; 7 nucleotides line up with TRBD1. This CDR3 comprises 14 residues. V was clipped by 3 bases and J by 8 bases; unmatched bases: 6. Germline CDR1 reads LNHDA; CDR2 reads SQIVND (reference sequence). The CDR3 nucleotides read TGTGCCAGTAGTATGCAGGGGGAAGGGGAAAAACTGTTTTTT. The encoded protein is CASSMQGEGEKLFF. Supplemented by reference TRBV19 and TRBJ1-4, the full variable domain reads DGGITQSPKYLFRKEGQNVTLSCEQNLNHDAMYWYRQDPGQGLRLIYYSQIVNDFQKGDIAEGYSVSREKKESFPLTVTSAQKNPTAFYLCASSMQGEGEKLFFGSGTQLSVL.

V gene TRBV7-9 combines with J gene TRBJ2-1; the match to TRBD2 covers 8 bases. The V gene end was trimmed by 6 bases and the J gene end by 3 bases; junction bases not matched to a gene: 7. This CDR3 is built from 15 residues. CDR1 and CDR2 from the germline V gene are SEHNR and FQNEAQ (reference sequence). The CDR3 here is CASRTSRGGYNEQFF. As DNA, the CDR3 is TGTGCCAGCAGAACCTCACGGGGGGGCTACAATGAGCAGTTCTTC.

This chain uses TRBV19 with TRBJ1-1, with a possible D match to TRBD1 (6 bases). Trimming took 10 bases from V and 4 from J, leaving 10 bases between them. The germline CDR1 and CDR2 sequences are LNHDA and SQIVND (reference sequence). There are 11 residues in the CDR3. In nucleotides, the CDR3 is TGTGCCACGGTGACAGGCACTGAAGCTTTCTTT. This encodes CATVTGTEAFF.

In its sample, this clone was seen a few times. This chain uses TRBV5-1 with TRBJ1-3; TRBD1 might be the D (6 bases). The CDR3 runs 15 residues. Germline CDR1 is SGHRS and CDR2 is YFSETQ. V was cut by 3 bases and J by 2 bases, with 12 bases left in between. The CDR3: CASSSTGTPGNTIYF. The CDR3 DNA reads as TGCGCCAGCAGCTCCACCGGGACACCTGGAAACACCATATATTTT.

V usage is TRBV12-3 or TRBV12-4 and J usage is TRBJ1-5; unclear D gene. Between the trimmed V and J ends, which lost 4 bases and 2 bases, there was a span of 6 bases. CDR3 length equals 13 residues. CDR3 protein: CASSSQGNQPQHF. The CDR3 region has the DNA TGTGCCAGCAGTTCCCAGGGCAATCAGCCCCAGCATTTT.